These 11 T cell receptor beta chains came from one sample sequenced in a study of T-cell reconstitution after alpha-beta-depleted transplantation in children. TCRbeta library preparation incorporated unique molecular identifiers. Via MiXCR, TCRdb re-called the PCR reads, giving one row per CDR3 protein. The data contain around 370,000 distinct CDR3 sequences, 9% to 12% of them singletons. The sequencing used PBMCs from the stem cell graft donor, collected from the stem cell graft. The receptor set was obtained from a human donor who donated a stem cell graft to a child with acute lymphoblastic leukemia.

This clonotype was seen a handful of times. This chain joins TRBV7-9 and TRBJ1-6, with 12 bases that match TRBD1. Germline CDR1 SEHNR, CDR2 FQNEAQ (reference sequence). The CDR3 runs 17 residues. Unmatched junction bases numbered 4, after V lost 0 bases and J lost 7 bases. DNA of the CDR3: TGTGCCAGCAGCTTAGCGGGACAGGGGGCAAGAAATTCACCCCTCCACTTT. It specifies CASSLAGQGARNSPLHF.

This clonotype has more than one count but fewer than ten. The gene calls are TRBV7-9 and TRBJ1-6; TRBD1 agrees at 9 bases. Germline loops: CDR1 SEHNR, CDR2 FQNEAQ (reference sequence). V dropped 6 bases and J dropped 7; count of bases not matched to a gene: 10. The CDR3 consists of 16 residues. In nucleotides, the CDR3 is TGTGCCAGCAGTCCACAGGGGGCCCAAACCAATTCACCCCTCCACTTT. As protein: CASSPQGAQTNSPLHF. The variable domain in full, with the rest retrieved from reference TRBV7-9 and TRBJ1-6, is DTGVSQNPRHKITKRGQNVTFRCDPISEHNRLYWYRQTLGQGPEFLTYFQNEAQLEKSRLLSDRFSAERPKGSFSTLEIQRTEQGDSAMYLCASSPQGAQTNSPLHFGNGTRLTVT.

The V gene is TRBV29-1, the J gene TRBJ2-1; 14 positions agree with TRBD2. In germline, CDR1 is SQVTM, CDR2 ANQGSEA. CDR3 size: 17 residues. Trimming cost V 7 bases and J 2 bases; bases outside gene matches: 10. DNA of the CDR3: TGCAGCGCCATAGGACTAGCGGGAGGCGTAACCTACAATGAGCAGTTCTTC. It yields the protein CSAIGLAGGVTYNEQFF.

This clonotype has only a few counts. This chain connects TRBV5-1 to TRBJ2-3, with 8 bases lining up with TRBD1. The CDR3 spans 15 residues. Germline loops: CDR1 SGHRS, CDR2 YFSETQ. V trimming: 2 bases; J trimming: 5 bases; junction bases outside the gene matches: 7. CDR3 protein: CASSFGQGRGDTQYF. Written as DNA, the CDR3 is TGCGCCAGCAGCTTCGGACAGGGCCGGGGAGATACGCAGTATTTT.

This clonotype has a count of ten or more. The CDR3 loop is CSARLAGRYEQYF. CDR3 DNA: TGCAGTGCCAGACTAGCGGGACGCTACGAGCAGTACTTC. This chain connects TRBV20-1 to TRBJ2-7; 11 positions match TRBD2. Unmatched junction bases numbered 4, after V lost 6 bases and J lost 3 bases. The CDR3 length is 13 residues. From germline, CDR1 is DFQATT and CDR2 SNEGSKA (reference sequence).

The chain has TRBV4-1 and TRBJ2-2; possibly TRBD2 for D (6 bases). Germline V gene data show CDR1 as MGHRA and CDR2 as YSYEKL. Trimming took off 3 bases at V and 6 bases at J, with 11 bases between the two ends. The CDR3 covers 14 residues. The CDR3 sequence is CASSQLSGAGELFF. The CDR3 DNA sequence: TGCGCCAGCAGCCAGCTCTCGGGGGCCGGGGAGCTGTTTTTT.

For this clonotype: A read error may produce the germline difference seen at one junction end. The chain has TRBV12-3 or TRBV12-4 and TRBJ1-5; TRBD1 is a possible D gene (5 bases). The CDR3 runs to 17 residues. CDR3 DNA sequence: TGTACCAGCAGCTCGGGCTGGGGGGTAGACAGCAATCAGCCCCAGCATTTT. Its translation is CTSSSGWGVDSNQPQHF.

The V gene is TRBV20-1, the J gene TRBJ2-7; D possibly matches TRBD1 or TRBD2 (6 bases each). V gave up 3 bases and J gave up 4 bases, with 16 bases separating them. CDR1 is DFQATT, CDR2 SNEGSKA, per germline (reference sequence). The CDR3 runs 14 residues. CDR3 loop: CSASHPGGRYEQYF. The DNA of the CDR3 is TGCAGTGCTAGCCACCCCGGGGGCCGGTACGAGCAGTACTTC.

As concerns this clonotype: A read error is possible here, since a much larger clone lies one base away. The final CDR3 position lacks the conserved phenylalanine or tryptophan, pointing to a likely read error. This chain links TRBV20-1 with TRBJ2-3, with 13 bases that match TRBD2. Germline V gives CDR1 DFQATT, CDR2 SNEGSKA (reference sequence). This CDR3 has 14 residues. V was clipped by 2 bases and J by 5 bases; unmatched bases: 1. CDR3 sequence: CSARRTSGRDTQYL. In nucleotides, the CDR3 is TGCAGTGCTAGACGGACTAGCGGGAGAGATACGCAGTATTTG.

This clonotype is a singleton in its sample. A junction end diverges from the germline sequence, so it may reflect a read error. The chain recombines TRBV9 with TRBJ1-1; no reliable D call. The germline V gene has CDR1 SGDLS and CDR2 YYNGEE. The CDR3 spans 14 residues. CDR3 in DNA: TGTGCCCGCAGCGTAGTAGCCACGAACACTGAAGCTTTCTTT. Residues: CARSVVATNTEAFF.

This clonotype has only a few counts. This chain links TRBV7-8 with TRBJ2-2; D is perhaps TRBD2 (6 bases). V lost 3 bases, J lost 5 bases, and 16 bases lay in between. The CDR3 consists of 16 residues. Germline loops: CDR1 SGHVS, CDR2 FQNEAQ. CDR3 bases: TGTGCCAGCAGCTTCATTACCGGGAGTGGGACCGGGGAGCTGTTTTTT. Translation: CASSFITGSGTGELFF.